Below are 13 T cell receptor beta chains sequenced from a single sample in a study of Ad26.COV2.S vaccination and SARS-CoV-2 variants. The method was immunoSEQ multiplex PCR; TCRdb's version includes in-frame clones alone and lacks a portion of them. In the table there are 410,000 or so clones, 80% to 95% of which are singletons. Treatment meaning: over 15 received Ad26.COV2.S at low or high dose, single or two shots; several received placebo; per-sample allocation not given. Collection of samples fell on day 63 after the first vaccine or placebo injection. This specimen was peripheral blood, taken in a trial of Ad26.COV2.S vaccine versus placebo. The receptor source for this set is a person aged 18-65 years who received the Ad26.COV2.S COVID-19 vaccine or a placebo.

This sequence joins TRBV20-1 and TRBJ2-3; no clear D gene. Germline CDR1 and CDR2: DFQATT and SNEGSKA (reference sequence). Between the trimmed V and J ends, which lost 3 bases and 4 bases, there was a span of 5 bases. The CDR3 runs 11 residues. This CDR3 reads CSASYSDTQYF. The CDR3 nucleotides are TGCAGTGCTAGTTATTCAGATACGCAGTATTTT.

The chain uses TRBV12-3 or TRBV12-4 and TRBJ2-2, with D possibly matching TRBD2 (5 bases). There are 12 residues in the CDR3. The V end lost 6 bases, the J end lost 7 bases, and 9 bases lay between the germline ends. This chain's CDR3 is CASSRGVGELFF. The CDR3, as DNA: TGTGCCAGCAGCCGGGGAGTCGGGGAGCTGTTTTTT.

In regard to this clone: Other DNA sequences of this sample code for an identical CDR3. V gene TRBV6-5 combines with J gene TRBJ1-2; TRBD1 is a possible D gene (5 bases). Trimming removed 0 bases at V and 2 bases at J, with 10 bases between. This CDR3 is built from 15 residues. In germline, CDR1 is MNHEY, CDR2 SVGAGI. CDR3 amino acids: CASSYSSGLNYGYTF. CDR3 nucleotide sequence: TGTGCCAGCAGTTACTCGTCAGGGCTCAACTATGGCTACACCTTC.

The chain employs TRBV5-6 and TRBJ2-7; 8 positions agree with TRBD1. The CDR3 length is 11 residues. Unmatched junction bases numbered 0, after V lost 4 bases and J lost 6 bases. Germline V lookup: CDR1 SGHDT, CDR2 YYEEEE. In nucleotides, the CDR3 is TGTGCCAGCAGCGACAGGGGCGAGCAGTACTTC. Protein product: CASSDRGEQYF.

The J gene is TRBJ1-1, the V gene TRBV27; perhaps TRBD1 as D (5 bases). This CDR3 is 16 amino acids long. With 5 bases removed from V and 3 bases from J, the gap between germline ends came to 19 bases. The germline gives CDR1 MNHEY, CDR2 SMNVEV (reference sequence). Here the CDR3 reads CASSLTGSDTYTEAFF. The CDR3, as DNA: TGTGCCAGCAGTCTAACTGGCTCGGACACTTACACTGAAGCTTTCTTT.

V gene TRBV18 combines with J gene TRBJ2-3, with 12 positions matching TRBD2. The CDR3 has 16 residues. CDR1 KGHSH and CDR2 LQKENI come from the germline V gene. The ends lost 5 bases at V and 4 bases at J; junction bases unmatched: 7. CDR3 protein: CASSYRTSGIADTQYF. CDR3 sequence (DNA): TGTGCCAGCTCATATAGGACTAGCGGGATTGCAGATACGCAGTATTTT.

The J gene is TRBJ2-7, the V gene TRBV7-9; a possible D gene is TRBD2 (6 bases). The CDR3 is 12 amino acids. V was shortened by 0 bases and J by 12 bases, with 12 bases between the two germline ends. Germline V gives CDR1 SEHNR, CDR2 FQNEAQ (reference sequence). CDR3 region: CASSLAGTLTYF. Here the CDR3 DNA reads TGTGCCAGCAGCTTAGCAGGGACTCTTACGTACTTC.

The rearrangement uses TRBV2 and TRBJ2-2; TRBD2 aligns across 7 bases. The CDR3 has 15 residues. V dropped 2 bases and J dropped 9; count of bases not matched to a gene: 9. Germline CDR1 SNHLY, CDR2 FYNNEI. The CDR3 DNA sequence: TGTGCCAGCAGTGAACGAGTAGCGGGCTACCGGGAGCTGTTTTTT. Its protein is CASSERVAGYRELFF.

This chain joins TRBV5-1 and TRBJ2-3, with no clear D. Trimming removed 4 bases from V and 4 bases from J, with 7 bases in between. Germline CDR1 reads SGHRS; CDR2 reads YFSETQ. The CDR3 has 12 amino acids. The CDR3 nucleotides are TGCGCCAGCAGCGACGAGTCAGATACGCAGTATTTT. Translated: CASSDESDTQYF.

J is TRBJ1-1 and V is TRBV29-1; D gene uncertain. The CDR3 totals 13 residues. V lost 6 bases, J lost 1 base, and 12 bases lay in between. The V gene's germline CDR1 is SQVTM and CDR2 ANQGSEA. CDR3: CSVEPSGNTEAFF. The DNA of the CDR3 is TGCAGCGTCGAACCTTCAGGGAACACTGAAGCTTTCTTT.

The gene calls are TRBV6-2 or TRBV6-3 and TRBJ2-5, with D hard to call. Trimming stripped 4 bases from V and 1 base from J, with 10 bases between. Germline CDR1 reads MNHEY; CDR2 reads SVGEGT. This CDR3 is built from 14 residues. The CDR3 DNA reads TGTGCCAGCAGTTCCGGTCCTCTCCAAGAGACCCAGTACTTC. Its translation is CASSSGPLQETQYF.

The V gene is TRBV7-6, the J gene TRBJ1-6; TRBD1 might be the D (5 bases). V was cut by 2 bases and J by 5 bases, with 19 bases left in between. In germline, CDR1 is SGHVS, CDR2 FNYEAQ. This CDR3 is 18 amino acids long. CDR3 sequence (DNA): TGTGCCAGCAGCTTAAACCCCCGCGCAGGGTTAAATAATTCACCCCTCCACTTT. It translates to CASSLNPRAGLNNSPLHF.

The chain links TRBV28 to TRBJ2-3; 12 bases are a match to TRBD2. This CDR3 has 14 residues. The junction had 5 bases not matched to a gene; V was cut back by 9 bases and J by 4 bases. Germline V gene sequence: CDR1 MDHEN, CDR2 SYDVKM. CDR3 in DNA: TGTGCCAGTTCCGGACTAGCGGGACCAGATACGCAGTATTTT. Translation: CASSGLAGPDTQYF.